This T cell receptor (beta chain) originates from a study of cytomegalovirus exposure and HLA in healthy donors. Broader study findings: A later analysis reportedly found fewer N-insertions in an Asian-associated ancestry cluster than the approximately 660-donor mean. The productive fraction for most TCR beta V segments was about 90% or about 30% in an earlier analysis.

As for this clone: Its specificity is unknown.

PCR employed 60 Vbeta and 13 Jbeta primers. Libraries were prepared by immunoSEQ multiplex PCR; TCRdb keeps only in-frame clonotypes and omits some of them. This table has approximately 100,000 clones, 77% appearing once. The CDR3 has 14 residues. Trimming removed 6 bases from V and 1 base from J; junction bases left unmatched: 1. Per germline, CDR1 SGHNT and CDR2 YENEEA. The gene calls are TRBV11-3 and TRBJ2-1; 9 nucleotides match TRBD1. This receptor was identified in a man aged 35-49 years in good health and CMV-seropositive. Specimen: PBMCs. For the CDR3, the DNA is TGTGCCAGCAGGGGGACAGGGTCCTACAATGAGCAGTTCTTC. This sequence encodes CASRGTGSYNEQFF.